Listed below are T cell receptor beta chains from one sample, sequenced in a study of cytomegalovirus exposure and HLA in healthy donors. TCRdb's copy holds only in-frame clones and misses some; the assay was immunoSEQ multiplex PCR. The table includes about 140,000 clones, 80% detected once. Sequencing was performed on PBMCs. These receptors all come from a man aged 35 to 55 in good health and CMV-seropositive. The conserved cysteine and the conserved F or W are not part of the CDR3 here. Fields, in order: V gene, clone size, J gene, CDR3 protein. The listing skips clone size in some rows; elsewhere it reads once, few, many or a size class.

>TRBV18|-|TRBJ1-4
ASSYANEKLF
>TRBV19|-|TRBJ1-4
ASSPDREVVREKLF
>TRBV4-1|-|TRBJ2-7
ASSQDRGRYEQY
>TRBV11-1|-|TRBJ1-1
ASSLASVKNTEAF
>TRBV7-9|-|TRBJ1-2
ASSLDVGGNGYT
>TRBV30|-|TRBJ1-1
AWSVRVRDTEAF
>TRBV6-5|-|TRBJ1-2
ASSYLGGYYGYT
>TRBV29-1|-|TRBJ2-7
SVEGTGGFSGRAVEQY
>TRBV5-4|-|TRBJ2-3
ASSPTLGRVGTDTQY
>TRBV29-1|once|TRBJ2-2
SVGTVNAGELF
>TRBV5-4|-|TRBJ2-5
ASSLEASGGSGKTQY
>TRBV4-1|-|TRBJ1-2
ASSHLTGEGYGYT
>TRBV4-1|-|TRBJ2-7
ASSLGTGGSGLEQY
>TRBV5-1|-|TRBJ2-5
ASSFNTGSGETQY
>TRBV19|few|TRBJ1-2
ASSTGTGRSYT
>TRBV4-2|-|TRBJ1-1
ASSQPGTGAFSTEAF
>TRBV7-2|-|TRBJ2-1
ASTLGGGPYNEQF
>TRBV7-2|-|-
ASRGDSYEQY
>TRBV7-2|-|TRBJ2-5
ASSLDLAGGRRMTQY
>TRBV19|-|TRBJ1-1
ASREQGFMNTEAF
>TRBV7-8|-|TRBJ1-3
ASSLGPGNTIY
>TRBV2|-|TRBJ2-3
ASSADSNTQY
>TRBV5-4|-|TRBJ2-6
ASSLAGLLSSGANVLT
>TRBV4-2|-|TRBJ2-3
ASSLENRNWAGRVGVTDTQY
>TRBV5-1|-|TRBJ2-1
ASSWAGPGGDEQF
>TRBV4-3|few|TRBJ2-7
ASSQDVGLALSYEQY
>TRBV10-1|-|TRBJ2-7
ASRRSEGAGYEQY
>TRBV5-4|-|TRBJ2-7
ASSLAPETDYEQY
>TRBV2|-|TRBJ1-5
ASRTETSNQPQH
>TRBV5-5|once|TRBJ1-3
ASSYALSGNTIY
>TRBV7-2|-|TRBJ2-7
ASSLRGRGGQNEQY
>TRBV7-2|-|TRBJ2-1
ASSLVFGQIRTNEQF
>TRBV5-1|few|TRBJ2-5
ASSLDRGRETQY
>TRBV7-2|few|TRBJ2-7
ASSSPGHPLSGVEQY
>TRBV28|few|TRBJ2-7
ASSQDRGRYEQY
>TRBV7-9|-|TRBJ2-6
ASSLFVQFPGANVLT
>TRBV7-6|-|TRBJ2-1
ASSLAGRGGANEQF
>TRBV2|-|TRBJ1-4
ASIGGQTTNEKLF
>TRBV7-2|-|TRBJ2-7
ASSLDSGGALYEQY
>TRBV5-1|-|TRBJ1-2
ASSFRGTDYGYT
>TRBV5-4|-|TRBJ2-5
ASSLKGTGESGTQY
>TRBV28|-|TRBJ1-1
ASSFLTELFTEAF
>TRBV4-2|-|TRBJ2-3
ASSPWGEGDFTDTQY
>TRBV4-1|-|TRBJ1-5
ASSQDVGEYSNQPQH
>TRBV7-6|-|TRBJ2-7
ASSLATGVEQY
>TRBV28|-|TRBJ1-2
ASSLRSRVNYGYT
>TRBV29-1|-|TRBJ1-4
SVAQTNEKLF
>TRBV6-5|once|TRBJ1-4
ASSYRGPNEKLF
>TRBV5-1|-|TRBJ1-5
ASSTGTGGGNQPQH
>TRBV29-1|-|TRBJ2-1
SALAGGARNEQF
>TRBV5-1|-|TRBJ2-7
ASSLVLAAPYEQY
>TRBV7-9|-|TRBJ2-7
ASSFWGQGDYEQY
>TRBV19|once|TRBJ2-7
ASSMGQGNEQY
>TRBV5-4|-|TRBJ2-5
ASSATGFQETQY
>TRBV12-5|-|TRBJ2-1
ASGASGTGHNEQF
>TRBV10-3|-|TRBJ2-5
AISDRQGSETQY
>TRBV18|-|TRBJ1-5
ASSPRGLTGGNQPQH
>TRBV18|-|TRBJ1-3
ASSPRQVPSSGNTIY
>TRBV5-4|once|TRBJ2-1
ASSLFGGGRVDEQF
>TRBV10-3|-|TRBJ1-2
AISENVVNYGYT